This T cell receptor beta chain emerged from a study of cytomegalovirus exposure and HLA in healthy donors. This clone was seen just once. No antigen is known for it. This PCR relied on a set of 60 Vbeta primers and 13 Jbeta primers. Method: immunoSEQ multiplex PCR; TCRdb's copy keeps in-frame clones and lacks some. The profile shows roughly 120,000 clones, around 70% of them singletons. The V gene end was trimmed by 5 bases and the J gene end by 9 bases; junction bases not matched to a gene: 8. CDR1 and CDR2 from the germline V gene are SEHNR and FQNEAQ (reference sequence). The CDR3 contains 15 residues. Study-level results: Further analysis, carried out later, found HLA-associated TCR beta chains more clonally expanded than equally common other chains.

This chain joins TRBV7-9 and TRBJ1-6, with TRBD1 matching over 9 bases. Sequences were obtained from PBMCs. The receptor comes from a man in his forties in good health and CMV-seropositive. The CDR3 region has the DNA TGTGCCAGCAGCCCAGGGGACAGGGTGCGTTCACCCCTCCACTTT. As protein: CASSPGDRVRSPLHF. The variable domain in full, with the rest retrieved from reference TRBV7-9 and TRBJ1-6, is DTGVSQNPRHKITKRGQNVTFRCDPISEHNRLYWYRQTLGQGPEFLTYFQNEAQLEKSRLLSDRFSAERPKGSFSTLEIQRTEQGDSAMYLCASSPGDRVRSPLHFGNGTRLTVT.